The entry that follows covers one TCR beta chain sequence. Its target is unknown. UMI-tagged 5'RACE template switching yielded the TCR beta cDNA. TCRdb reprocessed the 5' RACE reads and stores each CDR3 protein as one record, lacking DNA. This sample lists hundreds of thousands of distinct CDR3 sequences; its ten largest clones have about 7.3%. The CDR3 covers 11 residues. CDR1 SQVTM and CDR2 ANQGSEA come from the germline V gene. The data were taken from a study of T cells expressing NK-cell markers. Study overall: Beta-chain profiling covered CD3+CD56+NKG2C+, CD3+CD56+NKG2C- and CD3+CD56-NKG2C+ sorted subsets. Serological testing identified most of the eight sequenced donors as HCMV-seropositive and one as seronegative. The study, taken as a whole, reports: Among CD8+ T cells from roughly six donors, dominant NKG2C+ clonotypes accounted for roughly 1.0-7.0%.

The chain uses TRBV29-1 and TRBJ2-7; TCRdb calls TRBD1, which cannot be checked without DNA. Sequenced sample: blood T cells: a sorted CD56 or NKG2C T cell subset, CD4+ or CD8+ T cells, or bulk PBMC T cells (not recorded which). This TCR was sampled from a woman aged 18-69 years in good health. The CDR3 here is CSVGQNYEQYF.